This entry concerns a single TCR beta chain. The antigen this receptor binds is unknown. The sample holds no much larger clone one base away, and base qualities are not on file. Library construction relied on the immunoSEQ multiplex PCR assay. The multiplex PCR relied on a mix of 60 forward primers for TCR Vbeta segments and 13 reverse primers for TCR Jbeta segments. The CDR3 region of rearranged TCR beta genes was amplified from genomic DNA with a multiplex PCR assay. The Illumina HiSeq System was used to sequence the amplified TCR beta libraries as 87-base-pair reads. In the paper's pipeline: A later analysis counted about 80 million unique TCR beta chains across the 700 or so repertoires, and roughly 11 million of these chains were shared by at least two donors. To remove PCR and sequencing errors, raw reads were error-corrected and collapsed into unique sequences using a nearest-neighbor algorithm that merged closely related sequences. V, D and J gene segments were assigned by aligning CDR3 sequences to IMGT reference sequences. For a sequence to be retained, a match of at least six nucleotides was required to both a V gene segment and a J gene segment. Rearrangements were classified as productive when the CDR3 lacked stop codons and remained in frame with V and J, and all other rearrangements were classified as non-productive. Following IMGT convention, CDR3 was defined as the stretch from the second conserved V-encoded cysteine up to the conserved J-encoded phenylalanine. The earlier analysis of approximately 590 of the donors excluded any sequence lacking an unambiguous match to a single V gene segment. An earlier analysis of just under 600 of the donors called V segments functional above 56.7% productive rearrangements and segregating when the between-donor standard deviation exceeded 5%. A statistical classification framework was built to diagnose cytomegalovirus status from the catalog of TCR beta chain sequences. A later analysis assigned V and J genes by comparing TCR nucleotide sequences with IMGT/GENE-DB human TR gene sequences. In a later analysis, CDR3 sequences and most-parsimonious VDJ recombination scenarios were assigned using the TCRdist pipeline. In a later analysis, each TCR beta chain was defined by its CDR3 amino acid sequence together with its V-gene family, and reads lacking a unique V-gene family were excluded. As a way to deal with suspected cross-contamination and a sequencing artifact, a later analysis dropped roughly 620 nucleotide sequences that were highly shared and had low generation probability. For each public chain, a later analysis derived a clonal expansion index from normalized ranks of inferred template counts within each repertoire. Generation probabilities in a later analysis came from a VDJ recombination model fitted to out-of-frame rearrangements, and those results were checked against IGoR. Hypergeometric tests were used in a later analysis to score TCR-TCR, TCR-HLA and TCR-CMV co-occurrence, with a repertoire-size bias correction applied to the TCR pairs. To estimate false discovery rates, a later analysis permuted the HLA or CMV assignments 20 times. In a later analysis, co-occurring TCRs were grouped using DBSCAN, with TCRdist sequence similarity added in when clustering inside HLA-allele-positive subsets. Co-occurrence clustering excluded repertoires with fewer than 30,000 or more than 120,000 public chains, plus five with anomalous nucleotide sharing. This is the immuneACCESS table as TCRdb keeps it, with only in-frame sequences that have V and J called. A part of the clones is gone; compared with another copy, unresolved V genes explain less than half, and the rest is unexplained. Clone size and V and J calls were adopted from that table, with D and trimming inferred from the DNA. For this sample the table gives 70,000 to 90,000 clones, of which roughly 70% were detected only once. The ten largest make up roughly 4.5% of the sample.

The data stem from a study of cytomegalovirus exposure and HLA in healthy donors (dated by TCRdb to 2017 to 2019). Context from the whole study: According to an earlier analysis of 550 to 750 of the donors, 200 million or so T cells yielded 100 million or so unique TCR beta sequences and roughly 280 Gb of sequence data. About 310 gigabases of sequencing data and around 87 million unique TCR sequences were included in an early release covering several hundred HLA-typed donors. Among the roughly 410 genotyped donors, around 81% belonged to the genetic ancestry cluster associated with self-reported Caucasian donors. The study aimed to test whether cataloging public T cell receptors could reveal signatures of past pathogen exposure. The study profiled the T cell repertoires of about 720 subjects by immunosequencing and related them to cytomegalovirus serostatus. Besides the first cohort of roughly 660 subjects, a separate validation cohort made up of over 95 different subjects was used. The study combined high-throughput TCR immunosequencing, statistical association of individual TCRs with disease status, and machine learning to predict cytomegalovirus infection status. To study patterns of TCR occurrence, a later analysis re-analyzed previously published TCR beta repertoires from 550 to 800 donors and added high-resolution HLA genotyping. Rather than using new phenotypic data, the later analysis identified candidate immune exposures from TCR beta sequences and from how often those sequences occurred across donors. In an earlier analysis of 587 of the donors, high-throughput TCR beta sequencing was used to judge whether each TCR beta V gene segment behaved as functional or pseudogenic. Alongside the repertoire data, information on donor age, sex, ethnicity and CMV serostatus was compiled. A later genetic analysis used genome-wide SNP genotypes for about 55% of the 666 donors, treating that subset as a discovery cohort. All discovery cohort repertoires had been generated using a single sequencing platform. Both class I and class II loci were covered by HLA typing, at four-digit resolution. The number of donors typed differed by locus, with roughly 620-640 for A, B, C, DRB1 and DQB1, around 560 for DQA1, under 610 for DPA1, and about 450 for DPB1. About five DR-DQ haplotypes were treated as single units for association and clustering because of strong linkage in the cohort. On average, around 240,000 unique TCR beta nucleotide sequences were sequenced per donor among a few hundred genotyped donors of the cohort, with around 19% of those sequences being non-productive.

The cohort comprised more than 550 healthy bone marrow donors. At the time of sampling, every cohort member was nominally healthy, though immune exposures that went unrecorded were likely present. The donor tested CMV seropositive, placing the donor among the 289 seropositive members of the cohort. Every donor gave a peripheral blood sample, and the peripheral blood mononuclear cells from that sample were used for TCR beta sequencing. Genomic DNA was extracted from the blood cell samples with the Qiagen DNeasy Blood Extraction Kit. V and J are truncated by 5 bases and 9 bases respectively, leaving an intervening sequence of 14 bases. CDR1 GTSNPN and CDR2 SVGIG are derived from the germline V gene (reference sequence). Taken from cysteine to phenylalanine, the CDR3 has 13 residues. The CDR3 DNA has 39 bases and is translated from base 1. On the study overall, not on this receptor specifically: In a later analysis, TCR association rates were found to vary across HLA loci, with the most associated TCRs seen for DRB1 alleles and the fewest for HLA-C alleles. A further reported finding was that TCR beta sequences accurately predicted the HLA-A and HLA-B alleles for most subjects in the first cohort. An association between a missense DCLRE1C variant and V-gene and J-gene trimming of TCR beta chains was found in a later genetic analysis and replicated in an independent cohort. Sequencing depth was assumed to be roughly uniform across donors in the presence/absence analyses, though that assumption may not hold. Strong co-occurrence of HLA alleles, especially DR and DQ, made assigning TCR associations to individual alleles difficult. In a later analysis, most CMV-associated TCR beta chains were found to appear HLA-restricted, with HLA associations seemingly driven largely by CMV exposure. Broadly in line with IMGT annotations, most TCR beta V segments showed up in productive rearrangements about 87% or about 30% of the time in an earlier analysis of 450 to 750 of the donors. Most TCR sequences were seen in very few donors, while some public TCRs were found in many individuals. Correlated functional status among segregating V segments might reflect linkage disequilibrium, but an unknown experimental factor could not be ruled out. Because counts were too low, 15 to 20 rarely observed V segments, including chromosome 9 orphons, were excluded from the earlier analysis of about 500 of the donors. In a later analysis, more than 15,000 TCR beta sequences were associated with specific HLA alleles at a false discovery rate of 0.05. In a later analysis, HLA-associated TCR beta chains showed more clonal expansion and lower generation probabilities than non-associated chains that were equally common. Cytomegalovirus status was reported to be diagnosed by the classifier with high specificity and sensitivity in both the original and validation cohorts. According to a later genetic analysis, donors in an Asian-associated ancestry cluster had fewer N-insertions in productive TCRs than the approximately 610-donor mean. A total of 164 TCR beta chains were listed by the study as associated with cytomegalovirus. The cohort was sequenced for TCR beta chains only, and without alpha or paired-chain data the features that could be detected were limited. Three of the identified cytomegalovirus-associated TCR beta chains were confirmed in vitro to be specific for cytomegalovirus antigens. Immune exposure information for the cohort was limited to CMV serostatus. Because HLA typing was missing for some donors at each locus, association tests included only the typed subset. The authors suggested that the approach could potentially be extended to other disease states and immunological phenotypes. In a later analysis, several top co-occurrence clusters were reported to appear linked to parvovirus B19, influenza, CMV and Epstein-Barr virus. A cluster of highly shared sequence variants was judged likely to be a technical artifact of the sequencing pipeline. The 87-base-pair reads could not distinguish some IMGT-functional V segments, including TRBV6-2 and TRBV6-3, so those segments were excluded.

This sequence originates from a man between 60 and 75 years old in good health and CMV-seropositive. The chain employs TRBV30 and TRBJ1-6; the D gene is perhaps TRBD1, from 6 matching bases. Sequencing used PBMCs. At the DNA level, the sequence is TGTGCCTGGGAGCTACAGGGTTCTTCACCCCTCCACTTT. Its amino acids are CAWELQGSSPLHF.